This TCR beta chain is drawn from a study of blood T cell repertoires in COVID-19. In the original processing: Estimation of nucleated cell counts was performed using reference gene primer amplification. Method: immunoSEQ multiplex PCR; TCRdb's copy keeps in-frame clones and lacks some. Clonal size and the V and J genes are those of that table, whereas D and trimming came from the DNA. The table shows nearly 110,000 clones, with 80% to 90% occurring only once. Germline loops: CDR1 LNHNV, CDR2 YYDKDF (reference sequence). The CDR3 covers 15 residues. Trimming at V came to 5 bases and at J to 4 bases, leaving 7 bases not matched to a gene.

The clonotype comes from a man aged 40-49 years with active or convalescent COVID-19. The genes are TRBV15 and TRBJ1-2; TRBD1 agrees at 10 bases. The specimen sequenced was peripheral blood. The CDR3 nucleotides read TGTGCCACCAGCCCTAGACAGGGGGCAGGCTATGGCTACACCTTC. Translated, it gives CATSPRQGAGYGYTF.